The 21 T cell receptor beta chains below come from one sample, sequenced in a study of shared clonotypes between healthy human individuals. Data came from immunoSEQ multiplex PCR; TCRdb stores just in-frame clones and leaves some out. The sample shows 2,100,000 or so clones, approximately 95% of them seen only once. Input material: naive CD4+ T cells sorted from blood. The subset: CD45RA+ positively selected. These receptors originate from a young man in good health.

This rearrangement joins TRBV6-1 to TRBJ1-5, with 9 positions matching TRBD1. Germline lookup yields CDR1 MNHNS and CDR2 SASEGT. The CDR3 runs to 14 residues. The ends lost 5 bases at V and 6 bases at J; junction bases unmatched: 5. The CDR3 spells CASSPGTGSQPQHF. The CDR3 DNA reads as TGTGCCAGCAGTCCCGGGACAGGGAGTCAGCCCCAGCATTTT.

The chain recombines TRBV7-3 with TRBJ2-3; no firm D call. The V gene's germline CDR1 is SGHTA and CDR2 FQGTGA. This CDR3 has 10 amino acids. The V end lost 2 bases, the J end lost 14 bases, and 8 bases lay between the germline ends. The DNA of the CDR3 is TGTGCCAGCAGCTTAGGGGTGCTGTATTTT. Translation gives CASSLGVLYF.

V and J are TRBV27 and TRBJ1-6; D gene ambiguous. Trimming removed 5 bases from V and 5 bases from J, with 13 bases in between. There are 15 residues in the CDR3. Germline-derived CDR1 and CDR2 are MNHEY and SMNVEV (reference sequence). The CDR3 reads CASSLSRVNNSPLHF. In DNA form, the CDR3 reads TGTGCCAGCAGTCTAAGCCGGGTAAATAATTCACCCCTCCACTTT.

The rearrangement uses TRBV5-6 and TRBJ2-7, with 9 bases matching TRBD2. Germline assignment: CDR1 SGHDT and CDR2 YYEEEE. Unmatched junction bases numbered 5, after V lost 0 bases and J lost 4 bases. The length of the CDR3 is 15 residues. The CDR3 sequence: CASSLGGLAIYEQYF. CDR3 nucleotide sequence: TGTGCCAGCAGCTTGGGAGGACTAGCGATTTACGAGCAGTACTTC.

The V and J genes are TRBV5-6 and TRBJ2-3; 10 positions agree with TRBD2. V was pared by 5 bases and J by 1 base, with 7 bases of the junction left unmatched. There are 16 residues in the CDR3. CDR1 SGHDT and CDR2 YYEEEE come from the germline V gene. The CDR3 DNA is TGTGCCAGCAGTCTGGCGCTAGCGGGGGGCACAGATACGCAGTATTTT. It specifies CASSLALAGGTDTQYF.

This chain links TRBV2 with TRBJ2-4; 7 positions agree with TRBD2. J gave up 5 bases and V 8 bases, and 6 bases lay outside the gene matches. The CDR3 runs to 13 residues. Looked up from germline, CDR1 is SNHLY and CDR2 is FYNNEI. CDR3 coding DNA: TGTGCCAGCTTTTTTGCGGGGGAAAACATTCAGTACTTC. This encodes CASFFAGENIQYF.

The V gene is TRBV11-2, the J gene TRBJ1-6; D gene ambiguous. This CDR3 is 13 amino acids long. V dropped 2 bases and J dropped 7 bases, with 6 bases sitting between them. Looked up from germline, CDR1 is SGHAT and CDR2 is FQNNGV. The chain's CDR3 is CASSLTSNSPLHF. CDR3 DNA: TGTGCCAGCAGCTTAACCTCAAATTCACCCCTCCACTTT.

The J gene is TRBJ2-7, the V gene TRBV29-1; 9 positions agree with TRBD1. The CDR3 length is 15 residues. The germline gives CDR1 SQVTM, CDR2 ANQGSEA. Trimming cost V 1 base and J 2 bases; bases outside gene matches: 6. DNA for the CDR3: TGCAGCGTTGAAGGCCGGGACAGGGCCCCCTACGAGCAGTACTTC. Translating it yields CSVEGRDRAPYEQYF.

The V and J genes are TRBV6-5 and TRBJ1-5; D gene unclear. With 2 bases removed from V and 4 bases from J, the gap between germline ends came to 9 bases. The CDR3 is made up of 14 amino acids. Per germline, CDR1 MNHEY and CDR2 SVGAGI. CDR3 coding DNA: TGTGCCAGCAGTTACGGATCGGGGAATCAGCCCCAGCATTTT. Translated: CASSYGSGNQPQHF.

The V and J genes are TRBV6-1 and TRBJ1-1, with 8 positions matching TRBD1. The CDR3 covers 15 residues. Germline V gene data show CDR1 as MNHNS and CDR2 as SASEGT. Trimming at V came to 1 base and at J to 10 bases, leaving 11 bases not matched to a gene. CDR3 sequence reads: CASSEEGTGSFRAFF. The CDR3, as DNA: TGTGCCAGCAGTGAAGAGGGGACAGGTTCGTTTCGAGCTTTCTTT.

The V gene is TRBV21-1, the J gene TRBJ2-5. TRBV21-1 is a pseudogene locus. This CDR3 region has 15 residues. The CDR3 DNA follows: TGTGCCAGCATCAAAGGGGTACCTCCCCAAGAGACCCAGTACTTC. This translates into CASIKGVPPQETQYF.

The CDR3, as DNA: TGTGCCAGCAGCTACCGGACAGGGGGCACTGAGCCCCAGCATTTT. Its protein is CASSYRTGGTEPQHF. V usage is TRBV7-2 and J usage is TRBJ1-5; 11 nucleotides align to TRBD1. Per the germline V gene, CDR1 is SGHTA and CDR2 is FQGNSA. The J segment lost 8 bases and the V segment lost 4 bases, leaving 7 bases of the junction unmatched. The CDR3 covers 15 residues.

The J gene is TRBJ1-6, the V gene TRBV30, with 10 bases matching TRBD1. This CDR3 region has 12 residues. V shed 6 bases, J shed 9 bases, and the junction held 2 bases outside the gene matches. Germline assignment: CDR1 GTSNPN and CDR2 SVGIG (reference sequence). This CDR3 is CACDRGPSPLHF. CDR3 coding DNA: TGTGCCTGTGACAGGGGGCCTTCACCCCTCCACTTT. Based on the CDR3 plus reference TRBV30 and TRBJ1-6, the full variable domain is SQTIHQWPATLVQPVGSPLSLECTVEGTSNPNLYWYRQAAGRGLQLLFYSVGIGQISSEVPQNLSASRPQDRQFILSSKKLLLSDSGFYLCACDRGPSPLHFGNGTRLTVT.

The chain links TRBV5-1 to TRBJ2-4; TRBD2 is a possible D gene (5 bases). The CDR3 sequence is 14 residues long. V gave up 5 bases and J gave up 3 bases, with 12 bases separating them. Germline values: CDR1 SGHRS, CDR2 YFSETQ. CDR3 DNA sequence: TGCGCCAGCAGGGAAGACTATGTCAAAAACATTCAGTACTTC. This sequence encodes CASREDYVKNIQYF.

CDR3 protein: CASRPGQGTFQPQHF. CDR3 in DNA: TGTGCCAGCAGGCCGGGACAGGGCACTTTTCAGCCCCAGCATTTT. This sequence joins TRBV2 and TRBJ1-5; 9 bases align to TRBD1. With V trimmed by 6 bases and J by 6 bases, 9 bases remained unmatched. The CDR3 has 15 residues. Per the germline V gene, CDR1 is SNHLY and CDR2 is FYNNEI. Drawing the rest from reference TRBV2 and TRBJ1-5, the complete variable domain is EPEVTQTPSHQVTQMGQEVILRCVPISNHLYFYWYRQILGQKVEFLVSFYNNEISEKSEIFDDQFSVERPDGSNFTLKIRSTKLEDSAMYFCASRPGQGTFQPQHFGDGTRLSIL.

The chain couples TRBV19 to TRBJ1-2; D is ambiguous. V lost 5 bases to trimming and J lost 1 base, with 11 bases between them. Germline-derived CDR1 and CDR2 are LNHDA and SQIVND (reference sequence). This CDR3 has 14 amino acids. The CDR3 sequence is CASSPIDNNYGYTF. The CDR3 nucleotides read TGTGCCAGTAGTCCTATTGACAATAACTATGGCTACACCTTC. Full variable domain (missing parts from reference TRBV19 and TRBJ1-2): DGGITQSPKYLFRKEGQNVTLSCEQNLNHDAMYWYRQDPGQGLRLIYYSQIVNDFQKGDIAEGYSVSREKKESFPLTVTSAQKNPTAFYLCASSPIDNNYGYTFGSGTRLTVV.

The chain recombines TRBV5-6 with TRBJ1-2; D remains unclear. Trimming removed 1 base from V and 5 bases from J, with 15 bases in between. Germline values: CDR1 SGHDT, CDR2 YYEEEE. The CDR3 runs to 15 residues. CDR3 amino acids: CASSLTAISGYGYTF. DNA of the CDR3: TGTGCCAGCAGCTTGACAGCGATATCTGGATATGGCTACACCTTC.

The rearrangement links TRBV4-1 to TRBJ1-1; D possibly corresponds to TRBD1 (6 bases). Trimming stripped 3 bases from V and 6 bases from J, with 14 bases between. The length of the CDR3 is 14 residues. Germline V CDR1 and CDR2: MGHRA, YSYEKL. The CDR3 DNA reads TGCGCCAGCAGCCAGCTGGACAGTCGACCTGAAGCTTTCTTT. This sequence encodes CASSQLDSRPEAFF.

This clone occurred once. The rearrangement uses TRBV12-5 and TRBJ2-7, with TRBD1 identical over 9 bases. Unmatched junction bases numbered 10, after V lost 7 bases and J lost 3 bases. Per germline, CDR1 LGHNT and CDR2 FRNRAP. The CDR3 runs 15 residues. The DNA for the CDR3 is TGTGCTAGTGCCTCAGACAGGGGGGAGCTCTACGAGCAGTACTTC. It encodes CASASDRGELYEQYF.

J is TRBJ2-2 and V is TRBV19; D is possibly TRBD1 (6 bases). V dropped 6 bases and J dropped 0 bases, with 17 bases sitting between them. Per the germline V gene, CDR1 is LNHDA and CDR2 is SQIVND (reference sequence). CDR3 size: 17 residues. CDR3 sequence reads: CASSENTGISNTGELFF. Here the CDR3 DNA reads TGTGCCAGTAGCGAAAATACAGGGATCTCGAACACCGGGGAGCTGTTTTTT.

The table lists this clone with a count of one. V and J are TRBV5-6 and TRBJ1-1; 9 nucleotides agree with TRBD1. CDR1 is SGHDT, CDR2 YYEEEE, per germline. The CDR3 consists of 17 residues. The junction had 16 bases not matched to a gene; V was cut back by 3 bases and J by 7 bases. The CDR3 DNA reads as TGTGCCAGCAGCTCCAGGACAGGGGCTTTATCTTGGGATGAAGCTTTCTTT. Protein sequence: CASSSRTGALSWDEAFF.